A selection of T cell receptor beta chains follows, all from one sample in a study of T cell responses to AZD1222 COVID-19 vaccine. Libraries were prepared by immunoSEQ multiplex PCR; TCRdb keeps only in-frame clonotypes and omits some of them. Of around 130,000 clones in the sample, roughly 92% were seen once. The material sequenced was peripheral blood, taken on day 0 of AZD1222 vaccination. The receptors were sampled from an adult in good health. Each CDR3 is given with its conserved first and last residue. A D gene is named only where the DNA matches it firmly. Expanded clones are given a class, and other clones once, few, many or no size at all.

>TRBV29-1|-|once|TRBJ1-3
CSVEDQRAGNTIYF
TGCAGCGTTGAAGATCAGAGGGCGGGAAACACCATATATTTT
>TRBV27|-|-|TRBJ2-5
CASRGHRGYQETQYF
TGTGCCAGCAGGGGACACCGGGGGTACCAAGAGACCCAGTACTTC
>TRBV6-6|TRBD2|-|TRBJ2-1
CASSRREKSGGAHNEQFF
TGTGCCAGCAGTCGTCGGGAAAAGAGCGGGGGGGCACACAATGAGCAGTTCTTC
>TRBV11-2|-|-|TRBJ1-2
CASSLDRGYRYTF
TGTGCCAGCAGCTTAGATCGCGGGTACCGCTACACCTTC
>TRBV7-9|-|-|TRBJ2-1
CASSLVHSEQFF
TGTGCCAGCAGCTTAGTTCATAGTGAGCAGTTCTTC
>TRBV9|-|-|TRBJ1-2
CASSVGGGSGYTF
TGTGCCAGCAGCGTAGGTGGGGGCAGCGGCTACACCTTC
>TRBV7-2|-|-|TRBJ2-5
CASSLEWTEETQYF
TGTGCCAGCAGCTTAGAATGGACAGAAGAGACCCAGTACTTC
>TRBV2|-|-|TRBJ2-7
CASEKTQDSYEQYF
TGTGCCAGCGAGAAAACCCAGGACAGCTACGAGCAGTACTTC
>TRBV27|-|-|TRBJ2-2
CASSFNTGELFF
TGTGCCAGCAGTTTTAACACCGGGGAGCTGTTTTTT
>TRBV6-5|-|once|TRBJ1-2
CASSYQGHANYGYTF
TGTGCCAGCAGTTACCAGGGACACGCTAACTATGGCTACACCTTC
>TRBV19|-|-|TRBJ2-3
CASSSRGSLSTDTQYF
TGTGCCAGCTCATCCCGGGGATCCCTTAGCACAGATACGCAGTATTTT
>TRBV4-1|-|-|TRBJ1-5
CASTDRLYSNQPQHF
TGCGCCAGCACGGACAGACTTTATAGCAATCAGCCCCAGCATTTT
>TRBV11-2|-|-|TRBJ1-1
CASSLATANTEAFF
TGTGCCAGCAGCTTAGCAACGGCGAACACTGAAGCTTTCTTT
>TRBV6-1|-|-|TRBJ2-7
CASSEVGHSFYEQYF
TGTGCCAGCAGTGAGGTAGGACACTCGTTCTACGAGCAGTACTTC
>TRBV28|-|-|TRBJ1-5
CASSLGQTHQPQHF
TGTGCCAGCAGTTTAGGACAGACCCATCAGCCCCAGCATTTT
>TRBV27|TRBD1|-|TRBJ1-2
CASSHTGGAKAYGYTF
TGTGCCAGCAGCCACACAGGGGGCGCTAAGGCTTATGGCTACACCTTC
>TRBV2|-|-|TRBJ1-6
CASNGAVYNSPLHF
TGTGCCAGCAATGGGGCAGTTTATAATTCACCCCTCCACTTT
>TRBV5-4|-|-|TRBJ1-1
CASSDDRTTMNTEAFF
TGTGCCAGCAGCGATGACCGGACCACAATGAACACTGAAGCTTTCTTT
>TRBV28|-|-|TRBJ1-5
CASTRGVSNQPQHF
TGTGCCAGCACTCGGGGGGTTAGCAATCAGCCCCAGCATTTT
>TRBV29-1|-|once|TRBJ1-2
CSVDHSAGYTF
TGCAGCGTTGACCACAGTGCGGGCTACACCTTC
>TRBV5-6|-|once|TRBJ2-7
CASSFGSFYEQYF
TGTGCCAGCAGCTTCGGATCTTTCTACGAGCAGTACTTC
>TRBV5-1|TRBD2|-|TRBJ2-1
CASTTGTISYNEQFF
TGCGCCAGCACCACCGGGACTATCTCCTACAATGAGCAGTTCTTC
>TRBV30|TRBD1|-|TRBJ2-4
CAIGTGGNIQYF
TGTGCCATTGGGACAGGGGGAAACATTCAGTACTTC
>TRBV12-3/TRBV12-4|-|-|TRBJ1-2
CASSFSYGYTF
TGTGCCAGCAGTTTCTCCTATGGCTACACCTTC
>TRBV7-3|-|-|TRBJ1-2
CASSLRPGDGYTF
TGTGCCAGCAGCTTAAGACCGGGCGATGGCTACACCTTC
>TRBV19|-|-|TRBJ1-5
CASSSRTARGNQPQHF
TGTGCCAGTAGTTCCCGGACCGCGAGGGGCAATCAGCCCCAGCATTTT
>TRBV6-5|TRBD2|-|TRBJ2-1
CASTYASGIENEQFF
TGTGCCAGCACCTACGCTAGCGGGATAGAGAATGAGCAGTTCTTC
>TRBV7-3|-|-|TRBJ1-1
CASSAGPEGYTEAFF
TGTGCCAGCAGCGCCGGACCGGAGGGTTACACTGAAGCTTTCTTT